Shown below are 3 T cell receptor beta chains from a single sample sequenced in a study of cytomegalovirus exposure and HLA in healthy donors. In the PCR, 60 Vbeta and 13 Jbeta primers were used. Clones were sequenced by immunoSEQ multiplex PCR, and TCRdb holds only the in-frame ones, with some missing. Of about 130,000 clones in the sample, approximately 9% were seen once. Sequenced material: PBMCs. These receptors were taken from a woman in her thirties or forties in good health and CMV-seropositive.

This chain uses TRBV19 with TRBJ2-3, with 9 bases lining up with TRBD2. This CDR3 contains 15 residues. The V and J ends lost 5 bases and 1 base, in that order; junction bases with no gene match: 4. Germline loops: CDR1 LNHDA, CDR2 SQIVND (reference sequence). CDR3 in amino acids: CASSPGLAGTDTQYF. In DNA, the CDR3 is TGTGCCAGTAGTCCGGGACTAGCAGGCACAGATACGCAGTATTTT.

This clone was observed a handful of times. The chain is built from TRBV6-1 and TRBJ2-4; a weak D match, TRBD2 (6 bases). The germline V gene has CDR1 MNHNS and CDR2 SASEGT. V was trimmed by 3 bases and J by 1 base, leaving 10 bases between them. CDR3 length: 15 amino acids. The CDR3 DNA is TGTGCCAGCAGTGACAGCGGGCCGGCCAAAAACATTCAGTACTTC. Its translation is CASSDSGPAKNIQYF.

This clone was counted many times. The V call is TRBV10-3, the J call TRBJ1-3; TRBD1 matches at 9 bases. Germline V lookup: CDR1 ENHRY, CDR2 SYGVKD. Trimming removed 2 bases from V and 8 bases from J; junction bases left unmatched: 4. The CDR3 is 14 residues long. The CDR3 protein is CAISERDREDTIYF. The CDR3 DNA sequence: TGTGCCATCAGTGAGAGGGACAGGGAGGACACCATATATTTT.